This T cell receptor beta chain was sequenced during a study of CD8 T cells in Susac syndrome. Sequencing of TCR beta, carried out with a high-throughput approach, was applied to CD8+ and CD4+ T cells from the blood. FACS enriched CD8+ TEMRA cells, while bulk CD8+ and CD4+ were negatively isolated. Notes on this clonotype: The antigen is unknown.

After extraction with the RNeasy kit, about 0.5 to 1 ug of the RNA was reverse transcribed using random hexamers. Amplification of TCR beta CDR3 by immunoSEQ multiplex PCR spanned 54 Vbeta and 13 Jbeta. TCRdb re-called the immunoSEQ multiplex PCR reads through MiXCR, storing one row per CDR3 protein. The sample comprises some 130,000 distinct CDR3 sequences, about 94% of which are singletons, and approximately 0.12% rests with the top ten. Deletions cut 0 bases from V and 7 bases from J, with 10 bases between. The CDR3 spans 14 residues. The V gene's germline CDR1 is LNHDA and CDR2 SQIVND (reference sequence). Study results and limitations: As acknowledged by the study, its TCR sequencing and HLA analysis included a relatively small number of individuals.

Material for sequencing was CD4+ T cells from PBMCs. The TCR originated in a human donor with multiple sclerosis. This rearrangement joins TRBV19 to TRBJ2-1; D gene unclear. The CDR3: CASSIDLVLNEQFF. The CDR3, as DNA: TGTGCCAGTAGTATAGACCTAGTTCTAAATGAGCAGTTCTTC.